This T cell receptor (beta chain) was sequenced during a study of T cell changes during pregnancy in multiple sclerosis. The repertoire was sequenced with immunoSEQ multiplex PCR; TCRdb's copy has only in-frame clones and lacks some. The sample consists of approximately 59,000 clones, about 93% of them appearing once. The TCR sequence derives from a female donor with multiple sclerosis, enrolled in a pregnancy study. The sample consisted of CD4+ T cells from peripheral blood mononuclear cells, taken before pregnancy.

The CDR3 spells CASSQDQGRASNYGYTF. DNA of the CDR3: TGCGCCAGCAGCCAAGATCAGGGGAGGGCATCCAACTATGGCTACACCTTC. The V gene is TRBV4-1, the J gene TRBJ1-2, with D possibly TRBD1 on 6 matching bases. Trimming cost V 0 bases and J 2 bases, with 16 bases left between them. Germline CDR1 reads MGHRA; CDR2 reads YSYEKL. CDR3 size: 17 residues.